This T cell receptor beta chain was observed in a study of CD8+CD57+ T cells in acquired aplastic anemia. Whole-study results and caveats: Patients and controls shared roughly 28 CD8+ CDR3 sequences, which appeared highly expressed in patients and within their immunodominant clones.

According to the study, genomic DNA was the template for TCR beta VDJ and CDR3 profiling. TCRdb reanalysed the reads using MiXCR and keeps one entry per CDR3 protein. This table has 250,000 to 300,000 distinct CDR3 sequences, 56% appearing once. This clonotype was seen at least ten times. What it binds is not known. This CDR3 is 16 amino acids long. V shed 3 bases and J 2 bases; nucleotides not matched to a gene: 9. Germline values: CDR1 LGHDT, CDR2 YNNKEL (reference sequence). Only patients with CD8+CD57+ cell expansion on flow cytometry were chosen for sequencing. The enrolled patients all had severe acquired aplastic anemia.

V gene TRBV3-1 combines with J gene TRBJ2-5; 7 nucleotides align to TRBD2. The sequenced sample consisted of sorted CD4+, CD8+, or CD8+CD57+ T cells (not recorded which) from PBMCs. The origin of this receptor is a human donor with aplastic anemia. The CDR3: CASSQWGAGKQETQYF. The CDR3 DNA reads TGTGCCAGCAGCCAGTGGGGAGCGGGGAAACAAGAGACCCAGTACTTC.